The present entry profiles one T cell receptor (beta chain) with its context. Antigen unknown. Deep sequencing aimed at 1 in 200,000 to 1 in 1 million T cells' resolution. Measured with immunoSEQ multiplex PCR; TCRdb has only the in-frame clones, and not every one. In the table there are about 84,000 clones, about 86% of which are singletons. These data are taken from a study of cytotoxic CD8 clonotypes in ibrutinib-treated CLL. Study in general: Fewer than 13 relapsed/refractory, 15 treatment-naive; around 18 IGHV unmutated.

There are 15 residues in the CDR3. V lost 2 bases to trimming and J lost 6 bases, with 15 bases between them. Germline V gene lookup returns CDR1 LNHDA and CDR2 SQIVND (reference sequence). The study's findings and limits: Investigators sampled sustained-remission and progressing patients at differing times. Treatment saw public clonotypes, which were uncommon, either contract or stay stable.

The chain recombines TRBV19 with TRBJ2-3; possibly TRBD2 for D (5 bases). The sample was PBMCs, taken before ibrutinib treatment. The clonotype originates from a human donor with chronic lymphocytic leukemia. CDR3 sequence reads: CASSINRGLGDTQYF. DNA for the CDR3: TGTGCCAGTAGTATAAACCGGGGTCTGGGGGATACGCAGTATTTT.